These T cell receptor beta chains were read from a single sample in a study of technical replicates of blood from several donors. Generated by immunoSEQ multiplex PCR, the TCRdb table keeps only in-frame clones and is missing some. Among just under 100,000 clones listed, about 95% were seen once. The sequenced material came from T cells isolated from PBMCs. These receptors came from a human donor in good health. Both conserved end residues are part of each CDR3. D genes are given only for firm matches. Clone size, where shown, is once, few, many, or a class for clones that have expanded.

NA,TRBJ2-3,NA,TRBV19,TGTGCCACTATACTTCGTGCAGGGGAAGGGACAGATACGCAGTATTTT,CATILRAGEGTDTQYF
NA,TRBJ1-3,few,TRBV10-1,TGCGCCAGCAGTGACGGGAGCCCTGGAAACACCATATATTTT,CASSDGSPGNTIYF
NA,TRBJ1-3,NA,TRBV28,TGTGCCAGCAGGCCAACTCTTGGGGGGGCCGGGGGAAACACCATATATTTT,CASRPTLGGAGGNTIYF
NA,TRBJ2-2,NA,TRBV1,TGCACCAGCGGACCTTCTAGCGGGGAAGGGCGGGGAGCTGTTTTT,CTSGPSSGEGRGAVF
NA,TRBJ2-7,NA,TRBV5-5,TGTGCCAGCAGCACGGACCCGCTAGGAGGCGAGCAGTACTTC,CASSTDPLGGEQYF
NA,TRBJ1-3,NA,TRBV5-4,TGTGCCAGCAGCTTGGACAGAAGCTCTGGAAACACCATATATTTT,CASSLDRSSGNTIYF
TRBD1,TRBJ2-3,NA,TRBV4-2,TGTGCCAGCAGCCAGGACCGGACAGGGTTCACAGATACGCAGTATTTT,CASSQDRTGFTDTQYF
TRBD1,TRBJ1-2,NA,TRBV19,TGTGCCAGTAGTACTTTGACAGGGGGCACCAACTATGGCTACACCTTC,CASSTLTGGTNYGYTF
NA,TRBJ2-1,NA,TRBV4-1,TGCGCCAGCAGCCAGCCAGCGGCTCCAGACTCCTACAATGAGCAGTTCTTC,CASSQPAAPDSYNEQFF
NA,TRBJ2-6,NA,TRBV10-2,TGCGCCAGCAGTGTGGCTTTTTGGGCCCGGGGGGCCAACGTCCTGACTTTC,CASSVAFWARGANVLTF
NA,TRBJ2-2,NA,TRBV11-3,TGTGCCAGCAGCTTGGAGGCTCCCGGGGAGCTGTTTTTT,CASSLEAPGELFF
TRBD1,TRBJ1-2,NA,TRBV18,TGTGCCAGCCAAGCGGACAGGGGGCTGGGTTATGGCTACACCTTC,CASQADRGLGYGYTF
TRBD2,TRBJ2-1,once,TRBV27,TGTGCCAGCAGTTTAGGACTAGCGGGAGGCTTATACAATGAGCAGTTCTTC,CASSLGLAGGLYNEQFF
NA,TRBJ2-7,once,TRBV5-4,TGTGCCAGCAGCTTGGACCAGTACGAGCAGTACTTC,CASSLDQYEQYF
NA,TRBJ2-5,NA,TRBV27,TGTGCCAGCAGTCCATGGGCCAGCGGCTACCAAGAGACCCAGTACTTC,CASSPWASGYQETQYF
TRBD2,TRBJ2-1,NA,TRBV7-9,TGTGCCAGCAGCTTAGCAGGGACTAGCGGGAGCTATGAGCAGTTCTTC,CASSLAGTSGSYEQFF
NA,TRBJ2-2,NA,TRBV4-1,TGCGCCAGCAGCCAAGGTCAGGACACCGGGGAGCTGTTTTTT,CASSQGQDTGELFF
NA,TRBJ2-5,NA,TRBV4-1,TGCGCCAGCAGCCGAACCGAACAGGGAACCCAAGAGACCCAGTACTTC,CASSRTEQGTQETQYF
NA,TRBJ1-2,NA,TRBV6-5,TGTGCCAGCAGTTACGGCGGGGGGAACTATGGCTACACCTTC,CASSYGGGNYGYTF
TRBD2,TRBJ2-7,NA,TRBV6-1,TGTGCCAGCAGTGAAACGGCGGGAGGGACCCTTGAAGAGCAGTACTTC,CASSETAGGTLEEQYF